The 12 T cell receptor beta chains below come from one sample, sequenced in a study of identifying expanded T cells in peripheral blood. Generated by immunoSEQ multiplex PCR, the TCRdb table keeps only in-frame clones and is missing some. The sample has under 85,000 clones; 84% are singletons. Input material: blood. The source is a person aged 18-69 years in good health.

This clone was counted between two and nine times. The gene calls are TRBV7-2 and TRBJ1-5; 9 bases agree with TRBD1. This CDR3 is 14 amino acids long. V shed 5 bases, J shed 9 bases, and the junction held 8 bases outside the gene matches. The germline V gene encodes CDR1 SGHTA and CDR2 FQGNSA. The CDR3 region is CASSDTGGAGPQHF. The CDR3 nucleotides read TGTGCCAGCAGCGATACAGGGGGCGCCGGGCCCCAGCATTTT. Drawing the rest from reference TRBV7-2 and TRBJ1-5, the complete variable domain is GAGVSQSPSNKVTEKGKDVELRCDPISGHTALYWYRQSLGQGLEFLIYFQGNSAPDKSGLPSDRFSAERTGGSVSTLTIQRTQQEDSAVYLCASSDTGGAGPQHFGDGTRLSIL.

CDR3 residues: CASQEGRQGAEKLFF. DNA of the CDR3: TGTGCCAGCCAAGAAGGGAGACAGGGGGCTGAAAAACTGTTTTTT. The gene calls are TRBV6-1 and TRBJ1-4, with 10 bases lining up with TRBD1. Germline V lookup: CDR1 MNHNS, CDR2 SASEGT. J was trimmed by 7 bases and V by 8 bases; bases with no gene match: 10. The CDR3 sequence is 15 residues long.

The genes are TRBV2 and TRBJ2-3; weak D call: TRBD2 (6 bases). The CDR3 runs 17 residues. Trimming removed 3 bases from V and 1 base from J, with 17 bases in between. Germline V gene sequence: CDR1 SNHLY, CDR2 FYNNEI. The CDR3 sequence: CASSDSGGDDGTDTQYF. CDR3 coding DNA: TGTGCCAGCAGTGATTCTGGAGGGGACGATGGCACAGATACGCAGTATTTT.

The V gene is TRBV5-6, the J gene TRBJ2-7; tentative D call: TRBD1 (6 bases). The V and J ends lost 4 bases and 0 bases respectively, with 14 bases between them. Germline CDR1 and CDR2: SGHDT and YYEEEE. CDR3 length: 15 amino acids. The CDR3 bases are TGTGCCAGCAGCGCACAGGGTGAGGGCTCCTACGAGCAGTACTTC. Encoded protein: CASSAQGEGSYEQYF.

This clone was detected only a few times. The rearrangement links TRBV5-1 to TRBJ2-3, with 10 nucleotides matching TRBD1. Germline V gives CDR1 SGHRS, CDR2 YFSETQ. With V trimmed by 0 bases and J by 4 bases, 2 bases remained unmatched. CDR3 length: 15 residues. The DNA for the CDR3 is TGCGCCAGCAGCTTGGAAGGGACAGGGGCAGATACGCAGTATTTT. Residues: CASSLEGTGADTQYF.

This chain connects TRBV5-1 to TRBJ1-3; the D is unclear. Germline V gene sequence: CDR1 SGHRS, CDR2 YFSETQ. The V end was cut by 0 bases, the J end by 0 bases, with 13 bases between. This CDR3 region has 17 residues. CDR3 DNA sequence: TGCGCCAGCAGCTTGGCCCCCGGCAGGAGCTCTGGAAACACCATATATTTT. This codes for CASSLAPGRSSGNTIYF.

The chain combines TRBV4-3 with TRBJ2-3; D might be TRBD1 (5 bases). CDR1 LGHNA and CDR2 YSLEER come from the germline V gene. The CDR3 length is 15 residues. Trimming took 3 bases from V and 0 from J, leaving 10 bases between them. The CDR3 DNA follows: TGCGCCAGCAGCCACAAACAGGCTAGCACAGATACGCAGTATTTT. Translated, it gives CASSHKQASTDTQYF.

The chain combines TRBV5-1 with TRBJ1-2; 7 bases are shared with TRBD1. This CDR3 spans 14 amino acids. The V gene end was trimmed by 6 bases and the J gene end by 6 bases; junction bases not matched to a gene: 11. The germline V gene has CDR1 SGHRS and CDR2 YFSETQ. The CDR3 here is CASTTTGNLDGYTF. CDR3 nucleotide sequence: TGCGCCAGCACAACGACAGGGAACCTGGATGGCTACACCTTC.

The chain recombines TRBV5-4 with TRBJ1-4; 8 nucleotides match TRBD1. This CDR3 region has 13 residues. Germline assignment: CDR1 SGHNT and CDR2 YYREEE (reference sequence). The ends lost 4 bases at V and 5 bases at J; junction bases unmatched: 1. The CDR3 DNA is TGTGCCAGCAGCAGGGACAGGAATGAAAAACTGTTTTTT. Protein sequence: CASSRDRNEKLFF.

The J gene is TRBJ1-4, the V gene TRBV5-5; D not resolved. The CDR3 loop spans 14 amino acids. Per germline, CDR1 SGHKS and CDR2 YYEKEE (reference sequence). The V gene lost 3 bases and the J gene lost 8 bases, with 14 bases spanning the gap. Here the CDR3 reads CASSSMEGVEKLFF. The CDR3 coding sequence is TGTGCCAGCAGCTCAATGGAAGGTGTGGAAAAACTGTTTTTT.

The chain joins TRBV4-3 to TRBJ2-2; 10 bases are shared with TRBD2. Trimming at V came to 3 bases and at J to 6 bases, leaving 7 bases not matched to a gene. Germline assignment: CDR1 LGHNA and CDR2 YSLEER. This CDR3 comprises 16 residues. The DNA for the CDR3 is TGCGCCAGCAGCCAGGCTAGCGGGAGTAGAGCCGGGGAGCTGTTTTTT. Its translation: CASSQASGSRAGELFF.

This chain joins TRBV28 and TRBJ1-1, with D tentatively TRBD1 (5 bases). Trimming stripped 5 bases from V and 1 base from J, with 17 bases between. There are 16 residues in the CDR3. From germline, CDR1 is MDHEN and CDR2 SYDVKM. In nucleotides, the CDR3 is TGTGCCAGCAGTGATCCTACCAGGGTAAAGAACACTGAAGCTTTCTTT. Translation gives CASSDPTRVKNTEAFF.